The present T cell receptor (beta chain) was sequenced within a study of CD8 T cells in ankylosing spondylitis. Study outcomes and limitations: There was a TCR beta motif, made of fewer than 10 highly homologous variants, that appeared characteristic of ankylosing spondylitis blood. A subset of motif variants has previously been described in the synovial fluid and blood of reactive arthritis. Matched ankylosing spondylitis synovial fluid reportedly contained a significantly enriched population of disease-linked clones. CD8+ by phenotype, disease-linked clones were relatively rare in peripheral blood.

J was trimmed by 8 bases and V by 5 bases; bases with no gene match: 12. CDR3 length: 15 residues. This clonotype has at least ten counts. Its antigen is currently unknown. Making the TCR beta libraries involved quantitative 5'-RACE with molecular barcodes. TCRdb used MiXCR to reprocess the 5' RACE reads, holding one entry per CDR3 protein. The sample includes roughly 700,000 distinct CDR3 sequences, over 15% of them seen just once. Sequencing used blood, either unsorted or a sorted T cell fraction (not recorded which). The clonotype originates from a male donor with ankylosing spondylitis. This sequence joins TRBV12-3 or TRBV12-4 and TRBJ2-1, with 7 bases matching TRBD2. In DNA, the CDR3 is TGTGCCAGCAGTCTCCGGGACTACCCCTCTGATGAGCAGTTCTTC. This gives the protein CASSLRDYPSDEQFF.